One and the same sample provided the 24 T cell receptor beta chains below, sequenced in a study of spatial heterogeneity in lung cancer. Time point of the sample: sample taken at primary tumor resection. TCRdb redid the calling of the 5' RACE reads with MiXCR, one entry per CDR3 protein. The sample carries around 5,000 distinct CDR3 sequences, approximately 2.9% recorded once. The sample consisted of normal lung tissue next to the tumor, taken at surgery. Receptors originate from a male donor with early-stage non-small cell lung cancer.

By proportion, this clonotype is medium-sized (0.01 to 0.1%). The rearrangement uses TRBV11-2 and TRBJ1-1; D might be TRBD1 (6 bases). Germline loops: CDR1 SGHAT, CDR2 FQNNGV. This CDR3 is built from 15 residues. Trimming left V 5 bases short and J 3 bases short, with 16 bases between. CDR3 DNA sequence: TGTGCCAGCAGCCTGGATGGGGGCGCGTACACTGAAGCTTTCTTT. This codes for CASSLDGGAYTEAFF.

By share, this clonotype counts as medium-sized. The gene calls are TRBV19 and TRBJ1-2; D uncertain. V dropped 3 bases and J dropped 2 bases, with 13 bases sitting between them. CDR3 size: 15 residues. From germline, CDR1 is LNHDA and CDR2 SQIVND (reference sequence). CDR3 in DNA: TGTGCCAGTAGTATCTCGGTAACCCAAAACTATGGCTACACCTTC. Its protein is CASSISVTQNYGYTF. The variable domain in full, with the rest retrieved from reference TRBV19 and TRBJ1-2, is DGGITQSPKYLFRKEGQNVTLSCEQNLNHDAMYWYRQDPGQGLRLIYYSQIVNDFQKGDIAEGYSVSREKKESFPLTVTSAQKNPTAFYLCASSISVTQNYGYTFGSGTRLTVV.

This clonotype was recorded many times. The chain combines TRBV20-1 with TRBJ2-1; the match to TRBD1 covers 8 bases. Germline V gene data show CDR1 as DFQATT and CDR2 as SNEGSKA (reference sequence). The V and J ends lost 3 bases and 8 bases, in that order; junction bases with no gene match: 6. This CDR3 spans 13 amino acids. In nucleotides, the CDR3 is TGCAGTGCTAGGCAGGGGGCGCTTTATGAGCAGTTCTTC. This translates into CSARQGALYEQFF.

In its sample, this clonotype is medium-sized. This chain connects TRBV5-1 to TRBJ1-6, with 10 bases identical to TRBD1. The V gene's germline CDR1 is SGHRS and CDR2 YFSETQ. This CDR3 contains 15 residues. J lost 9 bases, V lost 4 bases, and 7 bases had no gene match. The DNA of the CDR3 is TGCGCCAGCAGCATTGGACAGGGGGAGGTTTCACCCCTCCACTTT. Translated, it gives CASSIGQGEVSPLHF.

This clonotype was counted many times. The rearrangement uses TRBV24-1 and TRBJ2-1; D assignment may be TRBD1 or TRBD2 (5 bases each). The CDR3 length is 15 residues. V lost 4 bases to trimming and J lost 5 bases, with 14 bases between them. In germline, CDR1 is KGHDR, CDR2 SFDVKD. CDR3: CATSDSSGGNNEQFF. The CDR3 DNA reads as TGTGCCACCAGTGACTCGTCTGGGGGAAACAATGAGCAGTTCTTC.

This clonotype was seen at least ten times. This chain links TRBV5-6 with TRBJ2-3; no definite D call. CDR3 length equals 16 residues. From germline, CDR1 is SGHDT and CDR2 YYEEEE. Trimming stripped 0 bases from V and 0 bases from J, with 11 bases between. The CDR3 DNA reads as TGTGCCAGCAGCTTGGGACGGCCGACTAGCACAGATACGCAGTATTTT. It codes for CASSLGRPTSTDTQYF.

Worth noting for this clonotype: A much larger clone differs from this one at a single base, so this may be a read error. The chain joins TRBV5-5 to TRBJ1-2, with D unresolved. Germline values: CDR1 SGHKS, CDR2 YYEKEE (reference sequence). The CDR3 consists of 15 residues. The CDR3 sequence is CASGRDGEVGYGYNF. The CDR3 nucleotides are TGTGCCAGCGGACGTGATGGGGAGGTGGGCTATGGCTACAACTTC.

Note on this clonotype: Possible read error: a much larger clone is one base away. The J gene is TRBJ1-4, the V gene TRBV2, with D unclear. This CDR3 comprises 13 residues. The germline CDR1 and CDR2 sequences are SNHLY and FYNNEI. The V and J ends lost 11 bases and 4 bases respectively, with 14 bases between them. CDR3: CAGCRHVNEKLFF. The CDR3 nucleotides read TGTGCCGGCTGCCGACACGTTAATGAAAAACTGTTTTTT.

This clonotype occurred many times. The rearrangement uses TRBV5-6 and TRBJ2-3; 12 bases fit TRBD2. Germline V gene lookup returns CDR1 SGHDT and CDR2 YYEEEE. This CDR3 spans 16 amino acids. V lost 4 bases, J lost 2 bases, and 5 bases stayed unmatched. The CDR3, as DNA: TGTGCCAGCAGCGCGACTAGCGGGGGATTCACAGATACGCAGTATTTT. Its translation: CASSATSGGFTDTQYF.

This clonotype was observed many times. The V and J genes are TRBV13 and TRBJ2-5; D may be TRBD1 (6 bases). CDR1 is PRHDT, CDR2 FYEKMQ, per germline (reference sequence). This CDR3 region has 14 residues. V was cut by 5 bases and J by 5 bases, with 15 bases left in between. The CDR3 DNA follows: TGTGCCAGCAGCCCTCAGGGGTTGGGGGAGACCCAGTACTTC. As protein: CASSPQGLGETQYF.

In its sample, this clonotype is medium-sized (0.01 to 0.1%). Here the CDR3 reads CASSEGAGTGETQYF. For the CDR3, the DNA is TGTGCCAGCAGTGAAGGGGCGGGTACTGGAGAGACCCAGTACTTC. The chain has TRBV2 and TRBJ2-5; tentatively, D is TRBD2 (5 bases). V lost 1 base and J lost 4, with 13 bases in between. The V gene's germline CDR1 is SNHLY and CDR2 FYNNEI. This CDR3 is 15 amino acids long. Full variable domain (remainder filled in from reference TRBV2 and TRBJ2-5): EPEVTQTPSHQVTQMGQEVILRCVPISNHLYFYWYRQILGQKVEFLVSFYNNEISEKSEIFDDQFSVERPDGSNFTLKIRSTKLEDSAMYFCASSEGAGTGETQYFGPGTRLLVL.

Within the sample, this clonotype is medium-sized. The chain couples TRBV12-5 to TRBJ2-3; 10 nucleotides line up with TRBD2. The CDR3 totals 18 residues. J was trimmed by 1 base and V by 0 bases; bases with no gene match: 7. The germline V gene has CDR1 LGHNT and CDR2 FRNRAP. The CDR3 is CASGLVLDGTSGTDTQYF. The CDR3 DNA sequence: TGTGCTAGTGGTTTGGTACTCGACGGGACTAGCGGCACAGATACGCAGTATTTT.

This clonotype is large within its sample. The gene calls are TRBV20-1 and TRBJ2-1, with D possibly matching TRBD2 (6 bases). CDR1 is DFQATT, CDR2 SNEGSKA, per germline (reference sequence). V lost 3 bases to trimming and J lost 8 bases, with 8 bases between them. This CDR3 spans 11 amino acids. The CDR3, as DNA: TGCAGTGCTAGTAAGCGGGATGAGCAGTTCTTC. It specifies CSASKRDEQFF.

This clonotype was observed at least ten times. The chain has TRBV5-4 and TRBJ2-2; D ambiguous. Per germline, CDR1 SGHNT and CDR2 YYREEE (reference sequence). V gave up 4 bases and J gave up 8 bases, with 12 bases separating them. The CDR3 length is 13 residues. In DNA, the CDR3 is TGTGCCAGCAGCCCCCTCTACGATGGGGAGCTGTTTTTT. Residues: CASSPLYDGELFF.

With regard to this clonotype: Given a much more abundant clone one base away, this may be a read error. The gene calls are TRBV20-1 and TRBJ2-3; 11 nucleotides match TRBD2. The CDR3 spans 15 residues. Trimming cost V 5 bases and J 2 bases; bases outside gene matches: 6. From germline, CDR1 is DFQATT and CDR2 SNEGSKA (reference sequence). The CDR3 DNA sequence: TGCAGTGCTCCCCTAGCGGGGGGAATCACAGATACGCAGTATTTT. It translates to CSAPLAGGITDTQYF.

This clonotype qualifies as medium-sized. CDR3 DNA sequence: TGCAGTGCTAGAGAGCCAGGGGCTTCTGGATATGGCTACACCTTC. Amino acid sequence: CSAREPGASGYGYTF. This chain joins TRBV20-1 and TRBJ1-2; D perhaps matches TRBD1 (6 bases). The CDR3 spans 15 residues. The germline gives CDR1 DFQATT, CDR2 SNEGSKA (reference sequence). V gave up 0 bases and J gave up 5 bases, with 16 bases separating them.

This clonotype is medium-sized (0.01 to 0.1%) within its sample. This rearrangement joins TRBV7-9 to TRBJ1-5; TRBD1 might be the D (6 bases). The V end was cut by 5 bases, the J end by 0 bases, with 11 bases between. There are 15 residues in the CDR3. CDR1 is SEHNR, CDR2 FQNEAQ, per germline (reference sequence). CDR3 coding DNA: TGTGCCAGCAGCCAGACAGGAGATAGCAATCAGCCCCAGCATTTT. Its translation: CASSQTGDSNQPQHF.

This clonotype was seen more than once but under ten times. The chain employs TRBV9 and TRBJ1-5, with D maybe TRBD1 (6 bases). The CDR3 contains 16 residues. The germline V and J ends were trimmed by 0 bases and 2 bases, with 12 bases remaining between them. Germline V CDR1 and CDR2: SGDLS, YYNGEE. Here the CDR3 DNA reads TGTGCCAGCAGCGTAGGGGAGGGGGAAGGCAATCAGCCCCAGCATTTT. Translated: CASSVGEGEGNQPQHF. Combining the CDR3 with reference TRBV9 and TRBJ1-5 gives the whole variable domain DSGVTQTPKHLITATGQRVTLRCSPRSGDLSVYWYQQSLDQGLQFLIQYYNGEERAKGNILERFSAQQFPDLHSELNLSSLELGDSALYFCASSVGEGEGNQPQHFGDGTRLSIL.

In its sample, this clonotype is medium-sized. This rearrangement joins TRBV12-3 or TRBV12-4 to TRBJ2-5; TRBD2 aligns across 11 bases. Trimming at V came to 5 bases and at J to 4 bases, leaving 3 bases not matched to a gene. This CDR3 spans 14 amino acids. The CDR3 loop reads CASSRGLAGETQYF. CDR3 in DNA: TGTGCCAGCAGTCGTGGACTAGCGGGAGAGACCCAGTACTTC.

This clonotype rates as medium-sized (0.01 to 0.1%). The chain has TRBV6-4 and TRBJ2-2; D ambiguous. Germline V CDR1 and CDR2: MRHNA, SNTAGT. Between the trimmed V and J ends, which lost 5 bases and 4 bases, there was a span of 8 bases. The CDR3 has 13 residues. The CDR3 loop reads CASSPTSTGELFF. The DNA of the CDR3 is TGTGCCAGCAGTCCTACTTCCACCGGGGAGCTGTTTTTT.

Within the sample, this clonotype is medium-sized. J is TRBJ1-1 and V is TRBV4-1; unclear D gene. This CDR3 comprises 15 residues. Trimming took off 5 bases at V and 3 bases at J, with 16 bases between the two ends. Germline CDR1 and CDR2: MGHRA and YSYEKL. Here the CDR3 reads CASSVVSGRYTEAFF. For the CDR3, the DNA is TGCGCCAGCAGCGTCGTCTCGGGTCGTTACACTGAAGCTTTCTTT.

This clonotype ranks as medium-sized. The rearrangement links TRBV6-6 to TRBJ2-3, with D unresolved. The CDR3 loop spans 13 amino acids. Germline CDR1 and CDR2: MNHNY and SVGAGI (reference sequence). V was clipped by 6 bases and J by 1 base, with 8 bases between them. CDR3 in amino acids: CASSDKGTDTQYF. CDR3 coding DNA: TGTGCCAGCAGCGACAAGGGCACAGATACGCAGTATTTT.

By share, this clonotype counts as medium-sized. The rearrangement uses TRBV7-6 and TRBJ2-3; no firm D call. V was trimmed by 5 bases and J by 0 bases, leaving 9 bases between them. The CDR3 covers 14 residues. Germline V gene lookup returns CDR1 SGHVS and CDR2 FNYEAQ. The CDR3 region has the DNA TGTGCCAGCAGCGTAACGGAGAGCACAGATACGCAGTATTTT. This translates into CASSVTESTDTQYF.

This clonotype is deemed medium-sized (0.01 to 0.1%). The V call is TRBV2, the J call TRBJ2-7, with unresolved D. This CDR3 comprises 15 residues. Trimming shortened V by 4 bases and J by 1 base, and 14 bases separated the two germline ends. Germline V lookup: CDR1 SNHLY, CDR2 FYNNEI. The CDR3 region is CASSVSYLRSYEQYF. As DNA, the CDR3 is TGTGCCAGCAGTGTGTCCTACCTAAGATCCTACGAGCAGTACTTC.